The clone carrying this T cell receptor beta chain was detected many times. The ends were cut back, 6 bases at V and 1 base at J, with 16 bases in the middle. CDR3 length: 15 residues. Germline V gene lookup returns CDR1 MNHNS and CDR2 SASEGT. Time point denoted: newly diagnosed GD, antithyroid drugs for less than 3 months. TCR sequences were obtained from RNA taken from PBMCs. This sample is drawn from a study of regulatory T cells in long-lasting Graves disease. CDR3 regions were amplified by Arm-PCR using iRepertoire HTBI primers to build TCR beta libraries. TCRdb fed the multiplex PCR reads into MiXCR, producing one record per CDR3 protein. There are 200,000 to 250,000 distinct CDR3 sequences in the sample; about 19% occur only once, and about 12% lies in the top ten. Another study also made use of these data, one on T cells in Graves' hyperthyroidism and ophthalmopathy. That work states: Ophthalmopathy and stable hyperthyroidism were separated by a 13 V-J model.

This TCR derives from a woman aged 25 to 39 with Graves disease. This chain joins TRBV6-1 and TRBJ2-7; TRBD2 might be the D (7 bases). Sequenced material: peripheral blood mononuclear cells (PBMCs), taken at new diagnosis, from a patient treated with antithyroid drugs. CDR3 sequence (DNA): TGTGCCAGCAGCGGGGAGGGGGGGAAGTCCTACGAGCAGTACTTC. Translated: CASSGEGGKSYEQYF.